Shown below are 11 T cell receptor beta chains from a single sample sequenced in a study of blood T cell repertoires in COVID-19 (dated by TCRdb to about 2020). Libraries were built with the immunoSEQ multiplex PCR assay. The table was pulled from immuneACCESS by TCRdb, which kept in-frame rearrangements only. Such tables lose some clones; where checked, under half of the loss comes from unresolved V genes, and the rest has no known cause. Counted in this sample were 120,000 to 150,000 clones; 85% to 90% of them appeared once. The ten biggest clones cover around 38% of the sample. The sample comprised peripheral blood. The receptors were gathered from a man aged 50 to 59 who had recovered from COVID-19.

V usage is TRBV14 and J usage is TRBJ2-7, with a tentative D call TRBD1 (6 bases). Trimming left V 3 bases short and J 3 bases short, with 15 bases between. Germline CDR1 SGHDN, CDR2 FVKESK. The CDR3 totals 15 residues. The CDR3 sequence: CASSQTGLSIYEQYF. The CDR3 DNA is TGTGCCAGCAGCCAGACAGGTCTTAGTATCTACGAGCAGTACTTC.

This clone has just one count. J is TRBJ2-3 and V is TRBV6-2 or TRBV6-3; possible D gene TRBD2, 5 bases. There are 13 residues in the CDR3. Germline V gene data show CDR1 as MNHEY and CDR2 as SVGEGT. V dropped 7 bases and J dropped 6 bases, with 14 bases sitting between them. The CDR3 coding sequence is TGTGCCAGCACCCCGGGCCCGGGGGATACGCAGTATTTT. Protein product: CASTPGPGDTQYF.

The rearrangement uses TRBV27 and TRBJ1-5; TRBD1 aligns across 8 bases. This CDR3 region has 17 residues. From germline, CDR1 is MNHEY and CDR2 SMNVEV (reference sequence). Losses at the gene ends were 4 bases for V and 6 bases for J; bases not matched to a gene: 14. The CDR3 nucleotides read TGTGCCAGCAGTTCATCCGCCCGACAGGGGCTTCCTCAGCCCCAGCATTTT. This translates into CASSSSARQGLPQPQHF.

V gene TRBV6-5 combines with J gene TRBJ2-5, with a weak D call TRBD1 (5 bases). V gave up 4 bases and J gave up 1 base, with 13 bases separating them. This CDR3 region has 15 residues. CDR1 and CDR2 from the germline V gene are MNHEY and SVGAGI. CDR3 sequence reads: CASSLRRGGQETQYF. CDR3 bases: TGTGCCAGCAGTTTGAGAAGGGGCGGCCAAGAGACCCAGTACTTC.

The gene calls are TRBV6-5 and TRBJ2-2, with TRBD1 matching 11 bases. Looked up from germline, CDR1 is MNHEY and CDR2 is SVGAGI. With 7 bases clipped from V and 6 bases from J, the junction kept 7 bases outside the gene matches. This CDR3 is built from 15 residues. The CDR3 DNA reads TGTGCCAGCATTATAGGACAGGGGGCCGCCGGGGAGCTGTTTTTT. Protein product: CASIIGQGAAGELFF.

Written as DNA, the CDR3 is TGTGCCAGCAGCCCACAGGGGGTCGGATCCGAAGCTTTCTTT. Amino acids: CASSPQGVGSEAFF. The chain carries TRBV7-2 and TRBJ1-1, with TRBD1 matching over 8 bases. The CDR3 spans 14 residues. V shed 5 bases and J 8 bases; nucleotides not matched to a gene: 10. Germline assignment: CDR1 SGHTA and CDR2 FQGNSA.

The CDR3 here is CASSQRLARGLETQYF. The CDR3 region has the DNA TGTGCCAGCAGCCAGCGCCTGGCCAGGGGGCTGGAGACCCAGTACTTC. The J gene is TRBJ2-5, the V gene TRBV14; 8 bases map to TRBD1. CDR3 size: 16 residues. The V and J ends lost 3 bases and 5 bases, in that order; junction bases with no gene match: 11. Germline CDR1 SGHDN, CDR2 FVKESK.

The chain employs TRBV6-1 and TRBJ2-5, with 15 nucleotides matching TRBD2. Germline V gives CDR1 MNHNS, CDR2 SASEGT. The CDR3 sequence is 19 residues long. With 1 base clipped from V and 6 bases from J, the junction kept 12 bases outside the gene matches. The CDR3 DNA sequence: TGTGCCAGCAGTGAAGGAGGGACTAGCGGGGGGCTTGGGCCGAAGACCCAGTACTTC. Its translation: CASSEGGTSGGLGPKTQYF.

The chain employs TRBV7-9 and TRBJ2-3; 10 bases map to TRBD2. Germline-derived CDR1 and CDR2 are SEHNR and FQNEAQ (reference sequence). Trimming took 6 bases from V and 2 from J; bases not matched to a gene: 11. The length of the CDR3 is 17 residues. As DNA, the CDR3 is TGTGCCAGCAGTTTCGGGGTAGCGGGGGGAATCACAGATACGCAGTATTTT. Translating it yields CASSFGVAGGITDTQYF. The full variable domain, in which reference TRBV7-9 and TRBJ2-3 provide the parts outside the CDR3, is DTGVSQNPRHKITKRGQNVTFRCDPISEHNRLYWYRQTLGQGPEFLTYFQNEAQLEKSRLLSDRFSAERPKGSFSTLEIQRTEQGDSAMYLCASSFGVAGGITDTQYFGPGTRLTVL.

The V and J genes are TRBV3-1 (or the pseudogene TRBV3-2) and TRBJ2-7, with 7 nucleotides matching TRBD1. Germline V lookup: CDR1 LGHDT, CDR2 YNNKEL (reference sequence). The CDR3 length is 14 residues. Unmatched junction bases numbered 6, after V lost 4 bases and J lost 3 bases. The CDR3 DNA reads as TGTGCCAGCAGCCCGACAGGGAGAAGCTACGAGCAGTACTTC. Amino acid sequence: CASSPTGRSYEQYF.

This chain links TRBV7-2 with TRBJ1-2, with a possible D match to TRBD1 (5 bases). The CDR3 extends over 14 amino acids. Trimming took 0 bases from V and 4 from J, leaving 9 bases between them. Germline V gene data show CDR1 as SGHTA and CDR2 as FQGNSA. CDR3 loop: CASSLARGTYGYTF. For the CDR3, the DNA is TGTGCCAGCAGCTTAGCACGGGGGACCTATGGCTACACCTTC.